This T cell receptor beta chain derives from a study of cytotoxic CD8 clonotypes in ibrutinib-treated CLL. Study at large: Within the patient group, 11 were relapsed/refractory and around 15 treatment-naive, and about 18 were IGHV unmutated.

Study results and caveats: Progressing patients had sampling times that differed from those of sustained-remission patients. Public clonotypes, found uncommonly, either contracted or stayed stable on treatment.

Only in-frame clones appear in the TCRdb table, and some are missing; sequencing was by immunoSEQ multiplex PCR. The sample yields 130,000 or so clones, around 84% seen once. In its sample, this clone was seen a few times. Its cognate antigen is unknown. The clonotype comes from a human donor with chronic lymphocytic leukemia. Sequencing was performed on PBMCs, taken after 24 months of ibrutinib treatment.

The CDR3 is CASSVADRISYTIYF. CDR3 bases: TGTGCCAGCAGCGTAGCTGACAGAATCAGTTACACCATATATTTT. The chain joins TRBV9 to TRBJ1-3; D perhaps matches TRBD1 (5 bases). Germline loops: CDR1 SGDLS, CDR2 YYNGEE. This CDR3 comprises 15 residues. Trimming left V 0 bases short and J 8 bases short, with 15 bases between.